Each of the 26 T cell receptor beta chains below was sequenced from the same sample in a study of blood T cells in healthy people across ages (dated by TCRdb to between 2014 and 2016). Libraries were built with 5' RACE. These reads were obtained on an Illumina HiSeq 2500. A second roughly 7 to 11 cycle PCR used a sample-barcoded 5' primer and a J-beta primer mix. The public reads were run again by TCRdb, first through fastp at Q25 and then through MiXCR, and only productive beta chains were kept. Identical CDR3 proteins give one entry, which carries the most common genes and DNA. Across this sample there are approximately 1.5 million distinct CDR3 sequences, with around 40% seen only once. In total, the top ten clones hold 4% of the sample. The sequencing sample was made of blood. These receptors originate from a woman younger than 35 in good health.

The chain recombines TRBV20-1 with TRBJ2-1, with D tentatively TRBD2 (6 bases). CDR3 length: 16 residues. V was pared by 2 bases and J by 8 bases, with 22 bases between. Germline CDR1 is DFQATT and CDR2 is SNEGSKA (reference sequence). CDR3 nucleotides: TGCAGTGCTAGATCGACCGGGACTCTTGTCTTCGATGAGCAGTTCTTC. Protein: CSARSTGTLVFDEQFF.

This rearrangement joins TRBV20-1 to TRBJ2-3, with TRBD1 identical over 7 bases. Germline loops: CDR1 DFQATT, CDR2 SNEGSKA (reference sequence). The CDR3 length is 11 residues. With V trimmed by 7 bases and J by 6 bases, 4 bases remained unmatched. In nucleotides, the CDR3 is TGCAGTGATGACAGGGTGGATACGCAGTATTTT. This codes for CSDDRVDTQYF.

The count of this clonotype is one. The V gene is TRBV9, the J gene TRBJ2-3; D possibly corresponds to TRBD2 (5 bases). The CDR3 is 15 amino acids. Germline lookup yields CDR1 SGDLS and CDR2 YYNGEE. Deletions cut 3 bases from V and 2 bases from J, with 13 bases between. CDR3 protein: CASSEDGEFTDTQYF. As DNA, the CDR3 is TGTGCCAGCAGCGAAGACGGGGAATTCACAGATACGCAGTATTTT.

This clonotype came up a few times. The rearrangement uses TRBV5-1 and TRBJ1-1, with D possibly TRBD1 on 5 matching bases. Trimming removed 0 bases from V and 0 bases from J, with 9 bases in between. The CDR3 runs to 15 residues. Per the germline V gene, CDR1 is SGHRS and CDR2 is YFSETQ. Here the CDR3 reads CASSLVEGMNTEAFF. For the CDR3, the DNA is TGCGCCAGCAGCTTGGTGGAGGGGATGAACACTGAAGCTTTCTTT.

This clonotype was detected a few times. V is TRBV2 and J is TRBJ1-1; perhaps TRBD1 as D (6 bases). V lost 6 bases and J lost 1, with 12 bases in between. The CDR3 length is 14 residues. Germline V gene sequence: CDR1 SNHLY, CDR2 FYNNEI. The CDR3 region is CASRSGETNTEAFF. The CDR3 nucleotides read TGTGCCAGCAGGTCAGGGGAAACGAACACTGAAGCTTTCTTT.

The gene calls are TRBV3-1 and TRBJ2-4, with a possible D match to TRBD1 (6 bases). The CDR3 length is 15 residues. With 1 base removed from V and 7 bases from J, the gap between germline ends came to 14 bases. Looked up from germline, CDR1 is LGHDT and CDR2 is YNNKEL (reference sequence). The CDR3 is CASSQAGTFKNIQYF. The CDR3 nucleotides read TGTGCCAGCAGCCAAGCAGGGACATTTAAGAACATTCAGTACTTC.

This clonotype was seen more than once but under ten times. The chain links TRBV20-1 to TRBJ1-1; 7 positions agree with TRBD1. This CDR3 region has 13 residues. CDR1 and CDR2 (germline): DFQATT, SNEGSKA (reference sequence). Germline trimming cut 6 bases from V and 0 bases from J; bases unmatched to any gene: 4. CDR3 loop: CSADRALNTEAFF. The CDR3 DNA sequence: TGCAGTGCCGACAGGGCCCTGAACACTGAAGCTTTCTTT.

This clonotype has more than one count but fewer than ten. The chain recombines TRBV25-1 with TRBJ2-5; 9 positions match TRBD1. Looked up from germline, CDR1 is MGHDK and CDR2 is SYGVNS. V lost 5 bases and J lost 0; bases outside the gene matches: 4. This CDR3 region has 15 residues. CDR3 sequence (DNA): TGTGCCAGCAGTATCGGACAGGGGTACCAAGAGACCCAGTACTTC. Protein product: CASSIGQGYQETQYF. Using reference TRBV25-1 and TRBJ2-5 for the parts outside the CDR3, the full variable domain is EADIYQTPRYLVIGTGKKITLECSQTMGHDKMYWYQQDPGMELHLIHYSYGVNSTEKGDLSSESTVSRIRTEHFPLTLESARPSHTSQYLCASSIGQGYQETQYFGPGTRLLVL.

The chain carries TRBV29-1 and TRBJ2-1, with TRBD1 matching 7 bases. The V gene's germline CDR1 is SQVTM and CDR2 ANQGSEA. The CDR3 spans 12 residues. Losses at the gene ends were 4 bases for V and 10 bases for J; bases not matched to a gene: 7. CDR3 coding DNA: TGCAGCGTTGTGGGACAGTCAAGGGAGCAGTTCTTC. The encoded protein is CSVVGQSREQFF.

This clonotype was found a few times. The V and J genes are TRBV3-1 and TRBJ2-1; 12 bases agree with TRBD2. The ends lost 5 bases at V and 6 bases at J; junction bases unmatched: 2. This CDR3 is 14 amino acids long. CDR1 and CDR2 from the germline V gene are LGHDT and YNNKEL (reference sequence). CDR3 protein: CASSTTSGGNEQFF. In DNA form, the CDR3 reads TGTGCCAGCAGCACGACTAGCGGGGGCAATGAGCAGTTCTTC.

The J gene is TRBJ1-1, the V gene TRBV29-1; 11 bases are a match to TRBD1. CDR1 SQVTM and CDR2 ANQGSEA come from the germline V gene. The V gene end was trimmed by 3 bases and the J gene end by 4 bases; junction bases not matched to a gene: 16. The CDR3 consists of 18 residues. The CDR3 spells CSVEGSGQGATESTEAFF. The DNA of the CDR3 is TGCAGCGTTGAGGGGTCCGGACAGGGGGCAACCGAGAGCACTGAAGCTTTCTTT.

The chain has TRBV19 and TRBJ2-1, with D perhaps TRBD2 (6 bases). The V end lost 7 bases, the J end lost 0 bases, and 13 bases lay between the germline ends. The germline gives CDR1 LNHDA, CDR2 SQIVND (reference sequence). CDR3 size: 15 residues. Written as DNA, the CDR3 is TGTGCCAGTAAGGCTAGCGATATCTCCTACAATGAGCAGTTCTTC. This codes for CASKASDISYNEQFF.

CDR3 loop: CASSSQVMNTEAFF. In DNA form, the CDR3 reads TGTGCCAGCAGCTCACAGGTTATGAACACTGAAGCTTTCTTT. V usage is TRBV7-6 and J usage is TRBJ1-1, with a possible D match to TRBD1 (5 bases). V was cut by 4 bases and J by 0 bases, with 9 bases left in between. Germline V lookup: CDR1 SGHVS, CDR2 FNYEAQ. The CDR3 loop spans 14 amino acids.

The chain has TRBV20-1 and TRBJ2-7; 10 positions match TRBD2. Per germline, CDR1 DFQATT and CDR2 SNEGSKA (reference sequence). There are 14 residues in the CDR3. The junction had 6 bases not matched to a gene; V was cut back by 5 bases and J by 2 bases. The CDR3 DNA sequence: TGCAGTGCTCCTATAGCGGGAGGCCCCTACGAGCAGTACTTC. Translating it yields CSAPIAGGPYEQYF.

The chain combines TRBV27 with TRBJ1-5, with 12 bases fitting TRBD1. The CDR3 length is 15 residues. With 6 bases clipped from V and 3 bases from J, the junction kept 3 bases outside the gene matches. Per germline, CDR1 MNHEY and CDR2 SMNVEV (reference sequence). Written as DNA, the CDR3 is TGTGCCAGCAGCCGGGACAGGGGGCCCAATCAGCCCCAGCATTTT. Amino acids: CASSRDRGPNQPQHF.

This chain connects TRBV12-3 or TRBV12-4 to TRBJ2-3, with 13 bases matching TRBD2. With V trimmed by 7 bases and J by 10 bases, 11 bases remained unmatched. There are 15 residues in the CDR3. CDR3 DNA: TGTGCCAGCATCCCTACTAGCGGGAGGGCCACGCCGCAGTATTTT. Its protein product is CASIPTSGRATPQYF.

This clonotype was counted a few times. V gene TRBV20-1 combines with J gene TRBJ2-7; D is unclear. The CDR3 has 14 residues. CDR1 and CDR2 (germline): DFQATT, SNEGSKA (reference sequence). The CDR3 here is CGTAGRKSSYEQYF. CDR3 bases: TGCGGAACCGCCGGCAGGAAGAGCTCCTACGAGCAGTACTTC.

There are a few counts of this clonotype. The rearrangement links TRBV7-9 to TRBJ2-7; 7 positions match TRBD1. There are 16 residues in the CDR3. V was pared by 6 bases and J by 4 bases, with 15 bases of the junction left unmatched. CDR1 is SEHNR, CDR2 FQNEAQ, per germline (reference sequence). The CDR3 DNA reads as TGTGCCAGCAGTCAACAGGGGCCCCGGGTCATTTACGAGCAGTACTTC. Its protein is CASSQQGPRVIYEQYF.

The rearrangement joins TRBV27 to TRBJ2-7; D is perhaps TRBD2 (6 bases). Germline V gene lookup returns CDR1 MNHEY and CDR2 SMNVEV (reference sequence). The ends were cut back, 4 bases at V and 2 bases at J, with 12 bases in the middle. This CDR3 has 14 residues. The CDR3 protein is CASSWEAATYEQYF. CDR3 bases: TGTGCCAGCAGTTGGGAGGCCGCCACCTACGAGCAGTACTTC.

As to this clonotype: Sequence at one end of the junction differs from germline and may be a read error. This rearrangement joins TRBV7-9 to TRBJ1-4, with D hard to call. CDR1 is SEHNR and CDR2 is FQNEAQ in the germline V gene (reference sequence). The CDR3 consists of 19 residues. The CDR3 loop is CASKPPVSNPFATNEKLFF. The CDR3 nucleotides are TGTGCCAGCAAACCCCCAGTTTCTAACCCTTTTGCAACTAATGAAAAGCTGTTTTTT.

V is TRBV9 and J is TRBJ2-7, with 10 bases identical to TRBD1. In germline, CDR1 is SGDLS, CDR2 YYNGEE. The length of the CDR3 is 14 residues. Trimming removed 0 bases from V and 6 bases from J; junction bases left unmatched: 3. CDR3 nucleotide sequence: TGTGCCAGCAGCGTAGGACAGGGGGCAACCGAGCAGTACTTC. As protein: CASSVGQGATEQYF.

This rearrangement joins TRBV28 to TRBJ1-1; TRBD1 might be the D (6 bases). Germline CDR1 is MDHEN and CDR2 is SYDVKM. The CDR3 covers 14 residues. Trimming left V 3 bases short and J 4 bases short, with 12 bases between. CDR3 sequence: CASSFSGHGTEAFF. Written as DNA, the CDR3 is TGTGCCAGCAGTTTTTCGGGACACGGCACTGAAGCTTTCTTT.

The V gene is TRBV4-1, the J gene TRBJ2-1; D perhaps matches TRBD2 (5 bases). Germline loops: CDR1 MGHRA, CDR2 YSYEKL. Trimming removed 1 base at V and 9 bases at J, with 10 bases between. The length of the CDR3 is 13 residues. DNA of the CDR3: TGCGCCAGCAGCCAAGGTCCCGGGATTGAGCAGTTCTTC. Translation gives CASSQGPGIEQFF.

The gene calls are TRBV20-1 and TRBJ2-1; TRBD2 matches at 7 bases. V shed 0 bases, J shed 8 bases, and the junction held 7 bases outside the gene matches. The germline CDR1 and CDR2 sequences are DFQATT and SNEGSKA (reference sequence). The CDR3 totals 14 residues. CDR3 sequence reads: CSARDGRERDEQFF. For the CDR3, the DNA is TGCAGTGCTAGAGACGGGCGGGAGAGAGATGAGCAGTTCTTC.

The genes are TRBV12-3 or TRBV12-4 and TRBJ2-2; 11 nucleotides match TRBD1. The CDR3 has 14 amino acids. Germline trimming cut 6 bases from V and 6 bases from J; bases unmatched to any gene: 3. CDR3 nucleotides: TGTGCCAGCAGAGGGGGACAGGGGGCCGGGGAGCTGTTTTTT. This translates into CASRGGQGAGELFF.

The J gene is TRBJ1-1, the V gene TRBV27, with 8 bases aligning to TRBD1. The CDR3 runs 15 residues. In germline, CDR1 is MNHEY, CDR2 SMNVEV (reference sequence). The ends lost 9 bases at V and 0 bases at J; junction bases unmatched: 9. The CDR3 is CASNTGGILNTEAFF. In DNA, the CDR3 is TGTGCCAGTAATACAGGGGGAATTTTGAACACTGAAGCTTTCTTT.